The following is a T cell receptor beta chain sequence with its context. This CDR3 region has 15 residues. Germline V gives CDR1 GTSNPN, CDR2 SVGIG (reference sequence). V was pared by 3 bases and J by 0 bases, with 6 bases of the junction left unmatched. TCRdb's table, derived via immunoSEQ multiplex PCR, lists solely in-frame clones and lacks some. Here the sample spans around 85,000 clones, less than 90% being singletons. The data were obtained in a study of control samples from healthy donors and cancer patients. The receptor was isolated from a woman aged 55 to 70 in good health. This chain uses TRBV30 with TRBJ1-1; 8 nucleotides align to TRBD1. What was sequenced was blood. Written as DNA, the CDR3 is TGTGCCTGGAGGGGGACAGGATCGATGAACACTGAAGCTTTCTTT. Amino acid sequence: CAWRGTGSMNTEAFF.